The 24 T cell receptor beta chains below all came from one sample that was sequenced in a study of cytomegalovirus exposure and HLA in healthy donors. The PCR employed 60 Vbeta primers together with 13 Jbeta primers. Sequenced by immunoSEQ multiplex PCR; TCRdb stores in-frame clones only, minus some. The sample shows about 55,000 clones, 45% to 70% of them seen only once. The sample was PBMCs. The source is a human donor in good health.

This clone was observed a handful of times. The rearrangement uses TRBV6-5 and TRBJ2-7; 8 nucleotides match TRBD2. Per germline, CDR1 MNHEY and CDR2 SVGAGI. With V trimmed by 2 bases and J by 5 bases, 2 bases remained unmatched. The CDR3 is 13 residues long. In DNA, the CDR3 is TGTGCCAGCAGTTACCGGGAGGGGCACGAGCAGTACTTC. This sequence encodes CASSYREGHEQYF.

This chain joins TRBV10-3 and TRBJ2-7, with 8 positions matching TRBD1. Germline CDR1 ENHRY, CDR2 SYGVKD. The J segment lost 5 bases and the V segment lost 7 bases, leaving 13 bases of the junction unmatched. The CDR3 has 15 residues. CDR3 loop: CAINRQGRASDEQYF. DNA of the CDR3: TGTGCCATCAACAGACAGGGGAGAGCGTCGGACGAGCAGTACTTC.

The CDR3 DNA reads as TGTGCCAGCAGCGAAACGGGACTCCCGAACACTGAAGCTTTCTTT. Its protein is CASSETGLPNTEAFF. This chain links TRBV9 with TRBJ1-1; D may be TRBD1 (5 bases). Trimming took 3 bases from V and 1 from J, leaving 13 bases between them. Germline CDR1 and CDR2: SGDLS and YYNGEE. The length of the CDR3 is 15 residues.

The chain combines TRBV18 with TRBJ2-7; 11 nucleotides agree with TRBD1. The CDR3 loop spans 15 amino acids. The V gene end was trimmed by 0 bases and the J gene end by 5 bases; junction bases not matched to a gene: 3. Germline lookup yields CDR1 KGHSH and CDR2 LQKENI. DNA for the CDR3: TGTGCCAGCTCACCACCCGGGACAGGGGGACACGAGCAGTACTTC. It encodes CASSPPGTGGHEQYF.

This clone showed up just once. This sequence joins TRBV28 and TRBJ1-5; 9 bases map to TRBD1. Germline CDR1 and CDR2: MDHEN and SYDVKM. Losses at the gene ends were 5 bases for V and 6 bases for J; bases not matched to a gene: 8. The CDR3 is made up of 15 amino acids. CDR3 region: CASSPGQGFSQPQHF. CDR3 in DNA: TGTGCCAGCAGTCCGGGACAGGGTTTTAGTCAGCCCCAGCATTTT.

This rearrangement joins TRBV30 to TRBJ1-1; D is possibly TRBD1 (5 bases). V lost 0 bases and J lost 0, with 11 bases in between. Germline-derived CDR1 and CDR2 are GTSNPN and SVGIG (reference sequence). The CDR3 spans 15 residues. The CDR3 DNA reads TGTGCCTGGAGTGTATTTTCAGGGCTGAACACTGAAGCTTTCTTT. Translated, it gives CAWSVFSGLNTEAFF.

The sample holds one count of this clone. The rearrangement links TRBV15 to TRBJ2-1, with TRBD2 matching 12 bases. The CDR3 contains 17 residues. Germline V gene data show CDR1 as LNHNV and CDR2 as YYDKDF (reference sequence). V was clipped by 3 bases and J by 7 bases; unmatched bases: 10. As DNA, the CDR3 is TGTGCCACCAGCAGGTCCCGCGCTAGCGGGGGGGCAAATGAGCAGTTCTTC. Amino acids: CATSRSRASGGANEQFF.

This clone was seen only a few times. V and J are TRBV9 and TRBJ1-3, with 10 bases lining up with TRBD1. Germline V gene lookup returns CDR1 SGDLS and CDR2 YYNGEE. Unmatched junction bases numbered 5, after V lost 3 bases and J lost 2 bases. This CDR3 comprises 16 residues. DNA of the CDR3: TGTGCCAGCAGCGGCCTGACAGGGGGCGCTGGAAACACCATATATTTT. Its translation is CASSGLTGGAGNTIYF.

This rearrangement joins TRBV6-5 to TRBJ2-3; 7 bases align to TRBD1. Germline CDR1 and CDR2: MNHEY and SVGAGI. The CDR3 loop spans 13 amino acids. The trim removed 6 bases at V and 4 bases at J, leaving 4 bases unmatched. Here the CDR3 DNA reads TGTGCCAGCAGCAGACAGGGCCCAGATACGCAGTATTTT. The encoded protein is CASSRQGPDTQYF.

This clone was recorded a few times. The chain employs TRBV27 and TRBJ1-1; tentative D call: TRBD1 (6 bases). Germline V lookup: CDR1 MNHEY, CDR2 SMNVEV (reference sequence). The V end lost 7 bases, the J end lost 1 base, and 10 bases lay between the germline ends. The CDR3 is 13 amino acids. Here the CDR3 reads CASTSTGNTEAFF. The CDR3 DNA reads as TGTGCCAGCACCTCGACAGGGAACACTGAAGCTTTCTTT.

The rearrangement uses TRBV7-2 and TRBJ1-2, with D perhaps TRBD1 (5 bases). The CDR3 loop spans 13 amino acids. Trimming removed 5 bases from V and 5 bases from J, with 12 bases in between. Germline V lookup: CDR1 SGHTA, CDR2 FQGNSA. CDR3 protein: CASSLDRLYGYTF. The CDR3 DNA reads as TGTGCCAGCAGCCTCGACAGACTGTATGGCTACACCTTC.

With respect to this clone: Other DNA variants within this sample encode the same CDR3. The V gene is TRBV29-1, the J gene TRBJ1-2; 7 nucleotides agree with TRBD1. CDR1 and CDR2 from the germline V gene are SQVTM and ANQGSEA. This CDR3 comprises 11 residues. The trim removed 7 bases at V and 8 bases at J, leaving 7 bases unmatched. CDR3 nucleotide sequence: TGCAGCGCCTCGACAGGGAGCGGCTACACCTTC. This gives the protein CSASTGSGYTF.

The DNA of the CDR3 is TGTGCCAGCAGACCGGGACAGCGTTATAATTCACCCCTCCACTTT. Its protein is CASRPGQRYNSPLHF. The chain joins TRBV6-5 to TRBJ1-6, with 7 bases lining up with TRBD1. J lost 4 bases, V lost 6 bases, and 6 bases had no gene match. The CDR3 extends over 15 amino acids. From germline, CDR1 is MNHEY and CDR2 SVGAGI.

The chain links TRBV19 to TRBJ1-5; D unclear. CDR1 and CDR2 from the germline V gene are LNHDA and SQIVND (reference sequence). The CDR3 is made up of 15 amino acids. Trimming took 6 bases from V and 7 from J, leaving 19 bases between them. CDR3: CASSSGSEGRQPQHF. CDR3 DNA: TGTGCCAGTAGCTCCGGGAGCGAGGGTAGACAGCCCCAGCATTTT.

The rearrangement uses TRBV4-2 and TRBJ1-1; 7 bases agree with TRBD1. Germline V gene sequence: CDR1 LGHNA, CDR2 YNFKEQ. The J segment lost 0 bases and the V segment lost 1 base, leaving 8 bases of the junction unmatched. The CDR3 totals 17 residues. The CDR3 sequence is CASSQGPGGGMNTEAFF. The CDR3 DNA reads as TGTGCCAGCAGCCAAGGACCAGGGGGTGGCATGAACACTGAAGCTTTCTTT.

The J gene is TRBJ1-2, the V gene TRBV14; TRBD1 matches at 8 bases. This CDR3 has 12 amino acids. J was trimmed by 8 bases and V by 3 bases; bases with no gene match: 2. Germline V lookup: CDR1 SGHDN, CDR2 FVKESK. The CDR3 loop reads CASSQGTGGYTF. The CDR3 coding sequence is TGTGCCAGCAGCCAGGGGACAGGCGGCTACACCTTC.

This chain joins TRBV5-1 and TRBJ1-4; TRBD1 agrees at 8 bases. From germline, CDR1 is SGHRS and CDR2 YFSETQ. With V trimmed by 4 bases and J by 6 bases, 8 bases remained unmatched. The CDR3 is 15 amino acids. The CDR3 DNA is TGCGCCAGCAGCCAACCGGGACAGGCCTATGAAAAACTGTTTTTT. It yields the protein CASSQPGQAYEKLFF.

The V gene is TRBV7-2, the J gene TRBJ1-2; TRBD1 matches at 8 bases. The CDR3 totals 13 residues. The junction had 2 bases not matched to a gene; V was cut back by 5 bases and J by 3 bases. Germline assignment: CDR1 SGHTA and CDR2 FQGNSA. The CDR3 nucleotides read TGTGCCAGCAGCCGGACAGGGTACTATGGCTACACCTTC. It codes for CASSRTGYYGYTF.

The chain carries TRBV4-1 and TRBJ1-2, with D maybe TRBD1 (6 bases). The CDR3 consists of 15 residues. In germline, CDR1 is MGHRA, CDR2 YSYEKL. Trimming took 1 base from V and 4 from J, leaving 13 bases between them. CDR3 protein: CASSQGGRGIYGYTF. DNA of the CDR3: TGCGCCAGCAGCCAAGGTGGCAGGGGCATCTATGGCTACACCTTC.

The rearrangement links TRBV4-1 to TRBJ1-2; a weak D match, TRBD1 (5 bases). This CDR3 comprises 15 residues. The germline V gene encodes CDR1 MGHRA and CDR2 YSYEKL. Trimming pared 0 bases from V and 0 bases from J, leaving 8 bases between. CDR3 bases: TGCGCCAGCAGCCAAGAAGTCAGGGCTAACTATGGCTACACCTTC. It codes for CASSQEVRANYGYTF.

This clone was counted a few times. This rearrangement joins TRBV29-1 to TRBJ1-1; 7 bases agree with TRBD1. The CDR3 spans 13 residues. Losses at the gene ends were 7 bases for V and 0 bases for J; bases not matched to a gene: 5. Germline assignment: CDR1 SQVTM and CDR2 ANQGSEA. The CDR3 region has the DNA TGCAGCGCGAGACAGGGATTGAACACTGAAGCTTTCTTT. Translation gives CSARQGLNTEAFF.

This rearrangement joins TRBV27 to TRBJ1-5; the match to TRBD1 covers 10 bases. V shed 4 bases and J 3 bases; nucleotides not matched to a gene: 6. Looked up from germline, CDR1 is MNHEY and CDR2 is SMNVEV (reference sequence). The CDR3 has 16 residues. The DNA of the CDR3 is TGTGCCAGCAGTTCCTCGGGACAGGGGTTCAATCAGCCCCAGCATTTT. Its protein product is CASSSSGQGFNQPQHF.

The V gene is TRBV29-1, the J gene TRBJ2-5; 11 bases align to TRBD2. CDR1 is SQVTM, CDR2 ANQGSEA, per germline. J gave up 4 bases and V 6 bases, and 10 bases lay outside the gene matches. This CDR3 contains 15 residues. The CDR3 here is CSVGGASGGPETQYF. The CDR3 DNA sequence: TGCAGCGTGGGGGGGGCTAGCGGGGGGCCAGAGACCCAGTACTTC.

The gene calls are TRBV4-3 and TRBJ1-6; 7 positions match TRBD1. This CDR3 region has 16 residues. With 0 bases clipped from V and 10 bases from J, the junction kept 9 bases outside the gene matches. CDR1 and CDR2 (germline): LGHNA, YSLEER. In DNA form, the CDR3 reads TGCGCCAGCAGCCAAGACCTGAGGGGGCAAGGATCACCCCTCCACTTT. This sequence encodes CASSQDLRGQGSPLHF.